This T cell receptor beta chain was recovered during a study of T cell changes during pregnancy in multiple sclerosis. Method: immunoSEQ multiplex PCR; TCRdb's copy keeps in-frame clones and lacks some. The sample lists about 44,000 clones, around 96% occurring once. The CDR3 consists of 12 residues. Germline V gene lookup returns CDR1 GTSNPN and CDR2 SVGIG (reference sequence). The ends were cut back, 3 bases at V and 0 bases at J, with 5 bases in the middle. The chain joins TRBV30 to TRBJ1-2; D perhaps matches TRBD1 (5 bases). The specimen was peripheral blood, collected in the second trimester of pregnancy. The origin of this receptor is a female donor with multiple sclerosis, enrolled in a pregnancy study. The CDR3 coding sequence is TGTGCCTGGAGGACAGCTAACTATGGCTACACCTTC. Protein: CAWRTANYGYTF. The full variable domain, completed using reference TRBV30 and TRBJ1-2, is SQTIHQWPATLVQPVGSPLSLECTVEGTSNPNLYWYRQAAGRGLQLLFYSVGIGQISSEVPQNLSASRPQDRQFILSSKKLLLSDSGFYLCAWRTANYGYTFGSGTRLTVV.